These 15 T cell receptor beta chains came from one sample sequenced in a study of T cell clones after liver transplantation. Only in-frame clones appear in the TCRdb table, and some are missing; sequencing was by immunoSEQ multiplex PCR. Among about 68,000 clones listed, 92% were seen once. This sample comprised CD4+ T cells from blood, obtained less than 28 months after liver transplant. Receptors originate from a human patient who received a liver transplant. T cells may partly derive from the graft donor.

The chain recombines TRBV7-3 with TRBJ2-7; 8 nucleotides line up with TRBD2. With V trimmed by 5 bases and J by 2 bases, 8 bases remained unmatched. The V gene's germline CDR1 is SGHTA and CDR2 FQGTGA. This CDR3 is built from 15 residues. The CDR3 spells CASSPAGGGPYEQYF. CDR3 sequence (DNA): TGTGCCAGCAGCCCAGCCGGCGGGGGGCCCTACGAGCAGTACTTC.

V gene TRBV5-1 combines with J gene TRBJ2-2, with 14 bases aligning to TRBD2. The germline V gene has CDR1 SGHRS and CDR2 YFSETQ. The CDR3 is made up of 17 amino acids. The junction had 4 bases not matched to a gene; V was cut back by 2 bases and J by 4 bases. CDR3 amino acids: CASSFQGTSGSTGELFF. The DNA of the CDR3 is TGCGCCAGCAGCTTCCAGGGGACTAGCGGGAGCACCGGGGAGCTGTTTTTT. The full variable domain, rest sourced from reference TRBV5-1 and TRBJ2-2, is KAGVTQTPRYLIKTRGQQVTLSCSPISGHRSVSWYQQTPGQGLQFLFEYFSETQRNKGNFPGRFSGRQFSNSRSEMNVSTLELGDSALYLCASSFQGTSGSTGELFFGEGSRLTVL.

This chain's CDR3 is CASSPDRDYGYTF. The CDR3 DNA reads TGTGCCAGTAGTCCTGACAGGGACTATGGCTACACCTTC. The V call is TRBV19, the J call TRBJ1-2; 7 bases are a match to TRBD1. This CDR3 has 13 amino acids. J gave up 3 bases and V 5 bases, and 3 bases lay outside the gene matches. Germline lookup yields CDR1 LNHDA and CDR2 SQIVND (reference sequence).

V gene TRBV19 combines with J gene TRBJ1-3; D is undetermined. The germline V gene encodes CDR1 LNHDA and CDR2 SQIVND (reference sequence). Between the trimmed V and J ends, which lost 11 bases and 2 bases, there was a span of 7 bases. This CDR3 is built from 11 residues. CDR3 DNA sequence: TGTGCCGCAATGACTGGAAACACCATATATTTT. Residues: CAAMTGNTIYF.

For the CDR3, the DNA is TGTGCCAGTAGTATAAGGGTAGGGGCTGGGGCCAACGTCCTGACTTTC. Protein product: CASSIRVGAGANVLTF. The J gene is TRBJ2-6, the V gene TRBV19; the D gene is possibly TRBD1 (5 bases). With 2 bases removed from V and 2 bases from J, the gap between germline ends came to 10 bases. The CDR3 sequence is 16 residues long. CDR1 is LNHDA and CDR2 is SQIVND in the germline V gene (reference sequence).

This chain joins TRBV27 and TRBJ2-1, with D possibly being TRBD2 (5 bases). V lost 3 bases to trimming and J lost 4 bases, with 10 bases between them. The CDR3 has 14 amino acids. Germline V lookup: CDR1 MNHEY, CDR2 SMNVEV (reference sequence). The CDR3 loop reads CASSLIRGYNEQFF. CDR3 nucleotide sequence: TGTGCCAGCAGTTTGATCCGGGGTTACAATGAGCAGTTCTTC.

This clone has a single count. The chain couples TRBV27 to TRBJ2-7; no clear D gene. The CDR3 runs to 14 residues. The ends were cut back, 6 bases at V and 0 bases at J, with 12 bases in the middle. Germline CDR1 and CDR2: MNHEY and SMNVEV (reference sequence). CDR3 protein: CASRLGRSSYEQYF. DNA for the CDR3: TGTGCCAGCAGGTTGGGAAGAAGCTCCTACGAGCAGTACTTC.

This clone was detected only a few times. J is TRBJ1-3 and V is TRBV6-7, with D possibly TRBD1 on 5 matching bases. TRBV6-7 carries the ORF label, with uncertain function. Trimming shortened V by 2 bases and J by 7 bases, and 27 bases separated the two germline ends. The CDR3 has 19 residues. The CDR3 loop reads CASSYPPRRAKHWGNTIYF. CDR3 coding DNA: TGTGCCAGCAGTTACCCCCCCCGTAGGGCGAAGCATTGGGGGAACACCATATATTTT.

This rearrangement joins TRBV29-1 to TRBJ1-2; D possibly corresponds to TRBD1 (5 bases). CDR3 size: 13 residues. V lost 5 bases, J lost 4 bases, and 14 bases lay in between. Germline V gene lookup returns CDR1 SQVTM and CDR2 ANQGSEA. CDR3 residues: CSVPDGGIYGYTF. The CDR3 bases are TGCAGCGTTCCGGACGGGGGAATCTATGGCTACACCTTC.

The chain links TRBV18 to TRBJ1-5; 7 nucleotides agree with TRBD1. The germline V gene has CDR1 KGHSH and CDR2 LQKENI. The CDR3 has 14 residues. V gave up 5 bases and J gave up 2 bases; unmatched junction bases: 3. The CDR3 DNA is TGTGCCAGCTCAGAGGGACAGCGCAATCAGCCCCAGCATTTT. The encoded protein is CASSEGQRNQPQHF.

The CDR3 DNA reads TGTGCCAGCAGCTTTTCTGGCGGGACCTACAATGAGCAGTTCTTC. Translation gives CASSFSGGTYNEQFF. This chain uses TRBV11-3 with TRBJ2-1; D is perhaps TRBD2 (6 bases). Germline CDR1 is SGHNT and CDR2 is YENEEA. The V end was cut by 3 bases, the J end by 2 bases, with 11 bases between. The CDR3 runs 15 residues.

The chain combines TRBV19 with TRBJ2-1; TRBD2 matches 8 bases. Looked up from germline, CDR1 is LNHDA and CDR2 is SQIVND (reference sequence). The CDR3 runs to 15 residues. V lost 5 bases to trimming and J lost 10 bases; unmatched junction nucleotides: 13. CDR3 loop: CASSLSGEPPGEQFF. For the CDR3, the DNA is TGTGCCAGTAGTCTTAGCGGGGAACCTCCCGGGGAGCAGTTCTTC.

This chain connects TRBV18 to TRBJ2-7; maybe TRBD1 (6 bases). From germline, CDR1 is KGHSH and CDR2 LQKENI. The V and J ends lost 2 bases and 0 bases respectively, with 14 bases between them. The CDR3 extends over 16 amino acids. CDR3 protein: CASSPGTGPLSYEQYF. For the CDR3, the DNA is TGTGCCAGCTCACCAGGAACAGGGCCTCTCTCCTACGAGCAGTACTTC.

V is TRBV18 and J is TRBJ1-3; possible D gene TRBD1, 5 bases. The V end lost 1 base, the J end lost 6 bases, and 16 bases lay between the germline ends. CDR1 is KGHSH and CDR2 is LQKENI in the germline V gene. This CDR3 has 16 amino acids. CDR3 DNA: TGTGCCAGCTCACCACTTTTATCAGGGTACGAAAACACCATATATTTT. Its protein product is CASSPLLSGYENTIYF.

This clone appeared a single time. The same CDR3 also results from other DNA sequences found in this sample. The chain links TRBV7-8 to TRBJ2-3, with D uncertain. CDR3 length: 12 amino acids. CDR1 is SGHVS, CDR2 FQNEAQ, per germline. V lost 2 bases and J lost 5, with 5 bases in between. Here the CDR3 DNA reads TGTGCCAGCAGCTTATCGAGAGATACGCAGTATTTT. It yields the protein CASSLSRDTQYF.